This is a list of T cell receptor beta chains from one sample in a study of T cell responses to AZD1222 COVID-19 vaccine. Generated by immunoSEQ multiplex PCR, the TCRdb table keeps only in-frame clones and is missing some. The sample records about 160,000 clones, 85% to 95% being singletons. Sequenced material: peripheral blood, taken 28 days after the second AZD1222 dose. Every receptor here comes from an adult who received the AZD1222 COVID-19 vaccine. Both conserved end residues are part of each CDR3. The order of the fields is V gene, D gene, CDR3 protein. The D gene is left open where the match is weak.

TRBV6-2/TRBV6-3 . CASSYSTSANEQFF
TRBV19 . CASSIPHPRGIYEQYF
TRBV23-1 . CASPRPRRATREQFF
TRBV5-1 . CASSLMMENSPLHF
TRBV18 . CASSSTERVSEAFF
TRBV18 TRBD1 CASSPRAGTAPRGDTEAFF
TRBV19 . CASSISPDLYGYTF
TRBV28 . CASSDTGFVYGYTF
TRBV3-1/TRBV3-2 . CASSQGGNSYNEQFF
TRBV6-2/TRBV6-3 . CASSPFSYEQYF
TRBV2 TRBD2 CASQREAGNEQFF
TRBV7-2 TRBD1 CASSSRQGVNNEQFF
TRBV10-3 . CAISDGGGGEQYF
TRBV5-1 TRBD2 CASSLETSPRNEQFF
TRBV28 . CASSSAQAPVGYTF
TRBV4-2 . CASSHALAYEQFF
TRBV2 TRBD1 CASSEGRTGINTEAFF
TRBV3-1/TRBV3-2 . CASSQYDYGYTF
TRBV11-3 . CASSQSTGELFF
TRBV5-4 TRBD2 CASSLGLAGREQYF
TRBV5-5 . CASHAGLSGFLALHF
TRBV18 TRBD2 CASSPIAGVSYEQYF
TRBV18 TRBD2 CASSPFSGRTDTQYF
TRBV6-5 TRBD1 CASSYGDRGEKLFF
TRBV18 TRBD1 CASSLYGQGLGYYEQYF
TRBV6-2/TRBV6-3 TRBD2 CASSSERERNEQFF
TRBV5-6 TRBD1 CASSLGLTGGGLGAFF
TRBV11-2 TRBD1 CASSLVAGGLPNEKLFF
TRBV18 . CASSPGGRAGATNEKLFF
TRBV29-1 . CSVEETPDEQYF
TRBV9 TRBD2 CASSVPSGKSREQYF
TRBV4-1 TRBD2 CASSQSAGGAYEQYF
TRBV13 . CASSCPPRGANGNEQFF
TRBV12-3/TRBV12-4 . CASSEPLDEQFF
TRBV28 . CASRGGLGEKLFF
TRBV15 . CATSRDTAGSGNTIYF
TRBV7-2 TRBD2 CAITTGLAGSGELFF
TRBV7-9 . CASTPLATDTQYF
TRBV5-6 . CASSLTGRVQETQYF
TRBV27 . CASSRPGLPAANEQFF
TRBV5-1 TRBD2 CASSFGTSSYNEQFF
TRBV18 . CASSNQGREQFF
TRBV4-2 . CASSPGDVSGELFF
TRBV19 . CASSIKPRGNQPQHF
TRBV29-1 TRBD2 CSAMTSGSVYEQYF
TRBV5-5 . CASSLGRSSDTQYF
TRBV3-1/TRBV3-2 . CASSQEGYYGYTF
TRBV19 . CARENTEAFF
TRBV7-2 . CASSLGPGDTEAFF
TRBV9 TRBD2 CASTGTSGVSSYNEQFF
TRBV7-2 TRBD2 CASSLLTSGRYEQYF
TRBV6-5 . CASSYDSYTTEAFF
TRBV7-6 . CASSLEVGVQPQHF
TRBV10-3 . CATGTVSTDTQYF
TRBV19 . CASSIEAWRQPFSQPQHF
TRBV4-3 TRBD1 CASSPGQGAREQYF
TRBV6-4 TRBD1 CASSEVILWDRGHGELFF
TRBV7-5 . CVRGSDPCGDRDLYGYTF
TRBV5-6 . CASFSRVSSYEQYF